A selection of T cell receptor beta chains follows, all from one sample in a study of blood T cell repertoires in COVID-19. The table came from immunoSEQ multiplex PCR; TCRdb's copy has only in-frame clones and leaves some out. The sample yields a few hundred thousand clones, about 85% seen once. The source material was PBMCs or T cells enriched from blood (not recorded which). The source of these receptors is a woman aged 50 to 60 who had been exposed to COVID-19. Both conserved end residues are part of each CDR3.

J gene: TRBJ2-7; V gene: TRBV10-1; CDR3 protein: CASNDRYYEQYF
J gene: TRBJ2-5; V gene: TRBV5-6; CDR3 protein: CASSLARLEETQYF
J gene: TRBJ1-2; V gene: TRBV29-1; CDR3 protein: CSAERQLGVGYTF
J gene: TRBJ1-2; V gene: TRBV10-3; CDR3 protein: CAIRGAGSFYGYTF
J gene: TRBJ2-2; V gene: TRBV19; CDR3 protein: CASSTRTGFSTGELFF
J gene: TRBJ2-3; V gene: TRBV5-1; CDR3 protein: CASSPEGFQGVDTQYF
J gene: TRBJ2-5; V gene: TRBV7-9; CDR3 protein: CASSLGAVQETQYF
J gene: TRBJ1-1; V gene: TRBV9; CDR3 protein: CASSARGGVAFF
J gene: TRBJ2-7; V gene: TRBV10-2; CDR3 protein: CASSEPGQAHYEQYF
J gene: TRBJ1-5; V gene: TRBV11-2; CDR3 protein: CASSLGANQPQHF
J gene: TRBJ2-7; V gene: TRBV6-5; CDR3 protein: CASTVALSSYEQYF
J gene: TRBJ2-7; V gene: TRBV2; CDR3 protein: CASSEKRSYYEQYF
J gene: TRBJ1-1; V gene: TRBV27; CDR3 protein: CASSFLPTPPRQGLNTEAFF
J gene: TRBJ2-1; V gene: TRBV29-1; CDR3 protein: CSVDTSRNEQFF
J gene: TRBJ1-6; V gene: TRBV27; CDR3 protein: CASSLRGPASPLHF
J gene: TRBJ1-5; V gene: TRBV5-3; CDR3 protein: CARSKRGPAAVPQHF
J gene: TRBJ1-1; V gene: TRBV29-1; CDR3 protein: CSGADSEAFF
J gene: TRBJ2-2; V gene: TRBV10-1; CDR3 protein: CARQISGGNTGELFF
J gene: TRBJ2-7; V gene: TRBV3-1/TRBV3-2; CDR3 protein: CASSRNLHEQYF
J gene: TRBJ1-3; V gene: TRBV3-1/TRBV3-2; CDR3 protein: CASSLLASGNTIYF
J gene: TRBJ1-1; V gene: TRBV5-8; CDR3 protein: CASSIRLPAGEAFF
J gene: TRBJ1-1; V gene: TRBV11-2; CDR3 protein: CASSLLGQTNTEAFF
J gene: TRBJ2-7; V gene: TRBV11-2; CDR3 protein: CASSPGQAGEQYF
J gene: TRBJ1-1; V gene: TRBV7-9; CDR3 protein: CASSPGGGRMNTEAFF
J gene: TRBJ2-2; V gene: TRBV6-6; CDR3 protein: CASSYLGATGELFF
J gene: TRBJ1-4; V gene: TRBV2; CDR3 protein: CASSVGVGIIRVF
J gene: TRBJ1-1; V gene: TRBV30; CDR3 protein: CAWSVQGIEAFF
J gene: TRBJ2-5; V gene: TRBV12-3/TRBV12-4; CDR3 protein: CASSHGTRETQYF
J gene: TRBJ1-1; V gene: TRBV5-1; CDR3 protein: CASSLTGNTEAFF
J gene: TRBJ1-1; V gene: TRBV12-3/TRBV12-4; CDR3 protein: CASSLRDTEAFF
J gene: TRBJ2-6; V gene: TRBV18; CDR3 protein: CASSRVGQGAPGANVLTF
J gene: TRBJ2-2; V gene: TRBV29-1; CDR3 protein: CSVGDRSTGELFF
J gene: TRBJ2-3; V gene: TRBV3-1/TRBV3-2; CDR3 protein: CASSPGRVDTQYF
J gene: TRBJ2-3; V gene: TRBV18; CDR3 protein: CASSPSGAMLTSTDTQYF
J gene: TRBJ2-1; V gene: TRBV19; CDR3 protein: CASSTETSGYYNEQFF
J gene: TRBJ2-4; V gene: TRBV6-1; CDR3 protein: CASSEGGLAKNIQYF
J gene: TRBJ2-5; V gene: TRBV12-3/TRBV12-4; CDR3 protein: CASSSAGRETQYF
J gene: TRBJ2-3; V gene: TRBV27; CDR3 protein: CASKFPGRDTQYF
J gene: TRBJ1-6; V gene: TRBV6-2/TRBV6-3; CDR3 protein: CASSSAPGQGSPLHF
J gene: TRBJ1-4; V gene: TRBV6-5; CDR3 protein: CASSYEPARKLFF
J gene: TRBJ1-3; V gene: TRBV5-8; CDR3 protein: CASSPSRRFSGNTIYF
J gene: TRBJ1-5; V gene: TRBV15; CDR3 protein: CATSRGGQKPQHF
J gene: TRBJ1-1; V gene: TRBV5-8; CDR3 protein: CASSPGMGQGEVAFF
J gene: TRBJ2-2; V gene: TRBV30; CDR3 protein: CAWSPWTTRGPKAGELFF
J gene: TRBJ1-1; V gene: TRBV7-9; CDR3 protein: CASTQGARETEAFF
J gene: TRBJ1-5; V gene: TRBV21-1; CDR3 protein: CASIPDRGRRDQPQHF
J gene: TRBJ2-5; V gene: TRBV7-2; CDR3 protein: CASSFSGGLETQYF
J gene: TRBJ1-1; V gene: TRBV6-5; CDR3 protein: CASQRLVTTEAFF
J gene: TRBJ2-1; V gene: TRBV7-3; CDR3 protein: CASSLLDESSNEQFF